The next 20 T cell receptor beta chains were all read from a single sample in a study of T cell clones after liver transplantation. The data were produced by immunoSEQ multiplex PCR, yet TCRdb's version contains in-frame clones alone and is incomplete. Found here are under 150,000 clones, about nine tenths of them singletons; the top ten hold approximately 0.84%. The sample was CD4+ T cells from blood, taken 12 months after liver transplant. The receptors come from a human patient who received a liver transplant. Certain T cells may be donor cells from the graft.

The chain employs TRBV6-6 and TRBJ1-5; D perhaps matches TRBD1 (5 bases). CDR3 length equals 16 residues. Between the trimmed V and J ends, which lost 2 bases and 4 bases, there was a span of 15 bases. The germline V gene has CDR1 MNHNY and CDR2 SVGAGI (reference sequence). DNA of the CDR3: TGTGCCAGCAGTTACGGTAGCAGGGCAGGGAATCAGCCCCAGCATTTT. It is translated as CASSYGSRAGNQPQHF.

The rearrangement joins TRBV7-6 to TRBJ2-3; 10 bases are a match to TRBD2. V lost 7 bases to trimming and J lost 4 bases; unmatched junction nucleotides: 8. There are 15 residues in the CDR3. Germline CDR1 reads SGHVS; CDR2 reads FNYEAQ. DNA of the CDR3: TGTGCCAGCACCGTTGCTAGCGGGAGAGCAGATACGCAGTATTTT. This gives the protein CASTVASGRADTQYF.

The DNA for the CDR3 is TGTGCCAGCAGCTTACCCTGGACTAGCATCTTCAATGAGCAGTTCTTC. Translation: CASSLPWTSIFNEQFF. The J gene is TRBJ2-1, the V gene TRBV11-3, with TRBD2 identical over 8 bases. The CDR3 covers 16 residues. V lost 2 bases and J lost 6; bases outside the gene matches: 9. Looked up from germline, CDR1 is SGHNT and CDR2 is YENEEA.

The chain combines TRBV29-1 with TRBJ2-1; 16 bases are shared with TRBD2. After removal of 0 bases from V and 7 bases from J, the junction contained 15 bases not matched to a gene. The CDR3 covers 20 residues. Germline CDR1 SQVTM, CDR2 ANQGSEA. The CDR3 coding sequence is TGCAGCGTTGAAGATTTGGCAGCCGGGACTAGCGGGAGGGCTCAGAATGAGCAGTTCTTC. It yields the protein CSVEDLAAGTSGRAQNEQFF.

CDR3 DNA: TGTGCCAGCAGCTTATACAGGGACACTGAAGCTTTCTTT. It codes for CASSLYRDTEAFF. The chain joins TRBV7-3 to TRBJ1-1; D possibly corresponds to TRBD1 (6 bases). This CDR3 comprises 13 residues. V lost 2 bases, J lost 3 bases, and 7 bases lay in between. The germline CDR1 and CDR2 sequences are SGHTA and FQGTGA.

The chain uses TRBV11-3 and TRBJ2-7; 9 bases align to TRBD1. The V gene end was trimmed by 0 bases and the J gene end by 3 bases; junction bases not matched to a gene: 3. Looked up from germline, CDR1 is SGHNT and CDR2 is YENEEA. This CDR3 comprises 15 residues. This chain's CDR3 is CASSLEQGALYEQYF. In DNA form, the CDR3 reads TGTGCCAGCAGCTTAGAACAGGGGGCCCTCTACGAGCAGTACTTC.

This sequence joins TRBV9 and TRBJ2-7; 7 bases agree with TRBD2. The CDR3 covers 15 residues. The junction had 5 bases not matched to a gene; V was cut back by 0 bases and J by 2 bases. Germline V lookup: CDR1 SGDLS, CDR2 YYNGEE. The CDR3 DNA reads TGTGCCAGCAGCGTAGGGGTAGGGACTACCTACGAGCAGTACTTC. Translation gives CASSVGVGTTYEQYF.

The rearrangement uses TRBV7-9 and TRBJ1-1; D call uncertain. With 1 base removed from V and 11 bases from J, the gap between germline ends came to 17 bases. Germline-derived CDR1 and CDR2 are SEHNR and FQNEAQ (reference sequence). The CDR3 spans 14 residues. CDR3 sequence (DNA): TGTGCCAGCAGCTTAGGCTCGATGGGGTTTGGGGCTTTCTTT. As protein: CASSLGSMGFGAFF.

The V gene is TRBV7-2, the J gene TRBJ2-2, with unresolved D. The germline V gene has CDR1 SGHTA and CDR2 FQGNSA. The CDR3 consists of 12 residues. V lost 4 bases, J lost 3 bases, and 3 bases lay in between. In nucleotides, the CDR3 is TGTGCCAGCAGCTCTTACACCGGGGAGCTGTTTTTT. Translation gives CASSSYTGELFF.

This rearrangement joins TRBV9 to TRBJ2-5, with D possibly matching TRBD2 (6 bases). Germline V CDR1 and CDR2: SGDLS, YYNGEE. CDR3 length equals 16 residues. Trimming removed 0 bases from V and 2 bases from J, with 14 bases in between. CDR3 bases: TGTGCCAGCAGCGTAGCTGGAGGGAGTCATCAAGAGACCCAGTACTTC. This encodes CASSVAGGSHQETQYF.

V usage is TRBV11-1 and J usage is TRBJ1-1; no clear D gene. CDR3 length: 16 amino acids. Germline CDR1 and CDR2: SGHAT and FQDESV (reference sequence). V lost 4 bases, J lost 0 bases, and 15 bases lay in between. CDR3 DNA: TGTGCCAGCAGCTCAGATATGACGGTTTTGAACACTGAAGCTTTCTTT. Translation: CASSSDMTVLNTEAFF.

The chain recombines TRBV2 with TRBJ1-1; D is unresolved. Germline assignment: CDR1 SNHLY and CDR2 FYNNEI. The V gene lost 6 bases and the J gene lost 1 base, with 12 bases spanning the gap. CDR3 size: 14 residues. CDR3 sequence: CASRWSRGNTEAFF. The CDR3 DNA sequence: TGTGCCAGCAGGTGGTCGCGGGGGAACACTGAAGCTTTCTTT.

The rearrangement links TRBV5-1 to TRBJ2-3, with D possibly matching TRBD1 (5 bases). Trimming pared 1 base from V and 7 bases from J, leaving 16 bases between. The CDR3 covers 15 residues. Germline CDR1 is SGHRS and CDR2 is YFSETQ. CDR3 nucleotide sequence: TGCGCCAGCAGCTTGAGGGGCCCTCCCCCTAATACGCAGTATTTT. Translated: CASSLRGPPPNTQYF.

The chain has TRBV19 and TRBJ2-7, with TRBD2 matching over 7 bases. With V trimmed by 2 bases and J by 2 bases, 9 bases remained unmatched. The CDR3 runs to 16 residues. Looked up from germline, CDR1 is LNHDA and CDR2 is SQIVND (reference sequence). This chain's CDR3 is CASSIWWSGTPYEQYF. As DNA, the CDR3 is TGTGCCAGTAGTATATGGTGGAGCGGGACGCCCTACGAGCAGTACTTC. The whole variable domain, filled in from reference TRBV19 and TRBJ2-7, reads DGGITQSPKYLFRKEGQNVTLSCEQNLNHDAMYWYRQDPGQGLRLIYYSQIVNDFQKGDIAEGYSVSREKKESFPLTVTSAQKNPTAFYLCASSIWWSGTPYEQYFGPGTRLTVT.

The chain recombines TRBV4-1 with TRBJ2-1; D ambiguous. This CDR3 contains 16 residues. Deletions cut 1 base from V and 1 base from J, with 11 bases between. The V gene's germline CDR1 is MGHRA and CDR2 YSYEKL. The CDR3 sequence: CASSQGAQSSYNEQFF. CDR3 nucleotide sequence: TGCGCCAGCAGCCAAGGGGCCCAGAGTTCCTACAATGAGCAGTTCTTC.

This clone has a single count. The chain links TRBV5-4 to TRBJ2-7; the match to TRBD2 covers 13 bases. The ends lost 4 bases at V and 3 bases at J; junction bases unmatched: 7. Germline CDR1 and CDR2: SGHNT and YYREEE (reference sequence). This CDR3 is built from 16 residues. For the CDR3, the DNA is TGTGCCAGCAGCCCAGGACTAGCGGGAGACATCTACGAGCAGTACTTC. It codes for CASSPGLAGDIYEQYF.

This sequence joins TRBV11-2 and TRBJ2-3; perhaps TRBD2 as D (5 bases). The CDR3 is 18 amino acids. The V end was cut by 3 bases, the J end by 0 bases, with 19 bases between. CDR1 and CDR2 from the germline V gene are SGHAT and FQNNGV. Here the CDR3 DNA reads TGTGCCAGCAGCTTTCTTGACGGTCCTAGCACTAGCACAGATACGCAGTATTTT. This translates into CASSFLDGPSTSTDTQYF.

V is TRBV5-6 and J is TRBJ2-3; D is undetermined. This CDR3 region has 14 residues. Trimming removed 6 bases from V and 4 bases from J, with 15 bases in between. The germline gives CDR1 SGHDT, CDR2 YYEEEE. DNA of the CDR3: TGTGCCAGCAACCCCCTGGGTCGCCCAGATACGCAGTATTTT. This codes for CASNPLGRPDTQYF.

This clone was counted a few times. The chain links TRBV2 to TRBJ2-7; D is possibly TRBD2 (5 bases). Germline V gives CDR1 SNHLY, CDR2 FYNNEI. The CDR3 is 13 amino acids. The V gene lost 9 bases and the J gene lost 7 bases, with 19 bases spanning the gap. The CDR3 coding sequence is TGTGCCAGTGTCCAAGGACTCTCTCAGGAGCAGTACTTC. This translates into CASVQGLSQEQYF.

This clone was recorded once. CDR3 DNA sequence: TGTGCCAGCAGCTTAGGGGCAGGGACTTCCTACGAGCAGTACTTC. It codes for CASSLGAGTSYEQYF. V gene TRBV11-2 combines with J gene TRBJ2-7; D is possibly TRBD2 (6 bases). The V and J ends lost 1 base and 1 base respectively, with 11 bases between them. The CDR3 runs 15 residues. The germline V gene encodes CDR1 SGHAT and CDR2 FQNNGV.